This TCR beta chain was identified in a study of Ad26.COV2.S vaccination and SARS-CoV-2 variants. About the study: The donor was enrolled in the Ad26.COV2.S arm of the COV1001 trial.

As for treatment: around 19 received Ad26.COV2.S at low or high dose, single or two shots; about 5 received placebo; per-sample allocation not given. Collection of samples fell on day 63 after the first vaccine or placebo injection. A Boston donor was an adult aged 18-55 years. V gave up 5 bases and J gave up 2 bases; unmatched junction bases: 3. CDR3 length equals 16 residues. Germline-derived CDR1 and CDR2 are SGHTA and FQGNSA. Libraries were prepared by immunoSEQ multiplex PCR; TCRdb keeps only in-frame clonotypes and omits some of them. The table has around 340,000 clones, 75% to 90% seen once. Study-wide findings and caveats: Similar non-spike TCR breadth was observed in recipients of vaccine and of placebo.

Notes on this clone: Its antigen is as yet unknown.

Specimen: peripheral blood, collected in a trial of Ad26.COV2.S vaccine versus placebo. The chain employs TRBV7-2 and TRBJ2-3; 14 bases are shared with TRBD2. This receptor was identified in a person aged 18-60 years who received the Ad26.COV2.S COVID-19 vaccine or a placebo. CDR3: CASSTGLAGVTDTQYF. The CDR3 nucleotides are TGTGCCAGCAGCACGGGACTAGCGGGAGTCACAGATACGCAGTATTTT.